One and the same sample provided the 27 T cell receptor beta chains below, sequenced in a study of blood T cell repertoires in COVID-19. Profiling relied on immunoSEQ multiplex PCR, and the TCRdb table lists in-frame clones only, not all of them. In the table there are around 180,000 clones, more than 75% of which are singletons. Sequencing was done on a sample of PBMCs or T cells enriched from blood (not recorded which). Receptors originate from a woman aged 30 to 39 who had recovered from COVID-19.

The V call is TRBV7-2, the J call TRBJ2-7; D is unclear. The CDR3 contains 14 residues. The ends were cut back, 0 bases at V and 0 bases at J, with 6 bases in the middle. Germline CDR1 is SGHTA and CDR2 is FQGNSA. This CDR3 is CASSLAHGSYEQYF. The CDR3 DNA reads TGTGCCAGCAGCTTAGCGCACGGCTCCTACGAGCAGTACTTC.

This rearrangement joins TRBV5-1 to TRBJ2-1, with TRBD2 matching over 9 bases. V gave up 5 bases and J gave up 4 bases; unmatched junction bases: 13. CDR1 SGHRS and CDR2 YFSETQ come from the germline V gene. The CDR3 runs 17 residues. The CDR3 reads CASSYSGSSSRYNEQFF. Written as DNA, the CDR3 is TGCGCCAGCAGTTATAGCGGGAGTTCAAGTCGGTACAATGAGCAGTTCTTC. The variable domain in full, completed from reference TRBV5-1 and TRBJ2-1, reads KAGVTQTPRYLIKTRGQQVTLSCSPISGHRSVSWYQQTPGQGLQFLFEYFSETQRNKGNFPGRFSGRQFSNSRSEMNVSTLELGDSALYLCASSYSGSSSRYNEQFFGPGTRLTVL.

This sequence joins TRBV9 and TRBJ2-2; D possibly corresponds to TRBD2 (5 bases). V was cut by 1 base and J by 6 bases, with 10 bases left in between. CDR1 and CDR2 (germline): SGDLS, YYNGEE. This CDR3 has 14 amino acids. The CDR3 DNA follows: TGTGCCAGCAGCGTATGGGGAGTTCCCGGGGAGCTGTTTTTT. Translating it yields CASSVWGVPGELFF.

This clone was counted only a few times. The gene calls are TRBV5-1 and TRBJ2-7, with D tentatively TRBD2 (5 bases). This CDR3 is built from 12 residues. Trimming cost V 5 bases and J 3 bases, with 9 bases left between them. CDR1 SGHRS and CDR2 YFSETQ come from the germline V gene. DNA for the CDR3: TGCGCCAGCAGGGACGGACTCTACGAGCAGTACTTC. Its protein product is CASRDGLYEQYF.

V usage is TRBV7-9 and J usage is TRBJ1-1, with D possibly matching TRBD1 (6 bases). Germline loops: CDR1 SEHNR, CDR2 FQNEAQ (reference sequence). This CDR3 has 13 amino acids. V dropped 5 bases and J dropped 5 bases, with 12 bases sitting between them. CDR3 protein: CASSNDRNTEAFF. CDR3 in DNA: TGTGCCAGCAGCAATGACAGGAATACTGAAGCTTTCTTT.

The V call is TRBV18, the J call TRBJ1-2; tentative D call: TRBD1 (5 bases). The germline V gene has CDR1 KGHSH and CDR2 LQKENI. Trimming removed 5 bases at V and 2 bases at J, with 15 bases between. CDR3 length: 15 residues. CDR3 region: CASSSKGISNYGYTF. The DNA for the CDR3 is TGTGCCAGCTCATCAAAGGGGATAAGCAACTATGGCTACACCTTC.

The CDR3 sequence is CATSRDRGYGELFF. The CDR3 nucleotides are TGTGCCACCAGCAGAGATCGAGGTTACGGGGAGCTGTTTTTT. J is TRBJ2-2 and V is TRBV15; D uncertain. The CDR3 has 14 amino acids. Trimming pared 0 bases from V and 7 bases from J, leaving 9 bases between. The germline gives CDR1 LNHNV, CDR2 YYDKDF (reference sequence).

This clone appeared a few times. This sequence joins TRBV5-1 and TRBJ2-7, with 10 bases that match TRBD2. Germline V gene data show CDR1 as SGHRS and CDR2 as YFSETQ. The V segment lost 3 bases and the J segment 1 base; nucleotides outside the gene matches: 7. CDR3 size: 16 residues. The chain's CDR3 is CASSSGLAKRSYEQYF. CDR3 coding DNA: TGCGCCAGCAGCTCGGGACTAGCGAAGAGGTCCTACGAGCAGTACTTC. Filled out from reference TRBV5-1 and TRBJ2-7, the complete variable domain reads KAGVTQTPRYLIKTRGQQVTLSCSPISGHRSVSWYQQTPGQGLQFLFEYFSETQRNKGNFPGRFSGRQFSNSRSEMNVSTLELGDSALYLCASSSGLAKRSYEQYFGPGTRLTVT.

This chain links TRBV6-5 with TRBJ2-1, with 12 positions matching TRBD2. The germline CDR1 and CDR2 sequences are MNHEY and SVGAGI. CDR3 length equals 13 residues. J gave up 10 bases and V 9 bases, and 7 bases lay outside the gene matches. The CDR3 sequence: CASRLAGAREQFF. The CDR3 DNA follows: TGTGCCAGTCGACTAGCGGGAGCTCGAGAGCAGTTCTTC.

The gene calls are TRBV19 and TRBJ2-4, with a weak D call TRBD2 (7 bases). Deletions cut 4 bases from V and 6 bases from J, with 13 bases between. The CDR3 runs to 14 residues. Germline V lookup: CDR1 LNHDA, CDR2 SQIVND (reference sequence). CDR3 sequence reads: CASSTGGAGNIQYF. The CDR3 DNA reads TGTGCCAGTAGTACGGGGGGCGCGGGAAACATTCAGTACTTC.

This sequence joins TRBV5-1 and TRBJ2-5, with 11 bases matching TRBD1. CDR1 is SGHRS, CDR2 YFSETQ, per germline. Germline trimming cut 4 bases from V and 4 bases from J; bases unmatched to any gene: 6. The CDR3 contains 15 residues. As DNA, the CDR3 is TGCGCCAGCAGCAGGGGGACAGGGGGTTTAGAGACCCAGTACTTC. Protein product: CASSRGTGGLETQYF.

Remarks on this clone: An end of the junction differs from the germline gene, which may be a read error. The V call is TRBV7-7, the J call TRBJ2-2; 13 positions agree with TRBD2. Germline CDR1 is SSHAT and CDR2 is FNYEAQ (reference sequence). CDR3 length: 17 residues. The CDR3 coding sequence is TGTGCTAGCAGCGCCCGACTAGCGGGAGGGAACACCGGGGAGCTGTTTTTT. This gives the protein CASSARLAGGNTGELFF.

V and J are TRBV27 and TRBJ2-7; D might be TRBD2 (5 bases). This CDR3 contains 12 residues. V lost 1 base and J 11 bases, leaving 12 bases between the germline ends. Looked up from germline, CDR1 is MNHEY and CDR2 is SMNVEV (reference sequence). CDR3 coding DNA: TGTGCCAGCAGTTTATTGGGCGGGCAGGAGTACTTC. This gives the protein CASSLLGGQEYF.

This clone has only one observation. The chain has TRBV2 and TRBJ1-1; tentative D call: TRBD1 (6 bases). Germline-derived CDR1 and CDR2 are SNHLY and FYNNEI. The CDR3 covers 13 residues. V gave up 5 bases and J gave up 1 base, with 8 bases separating them. The CDR3, as DNA: TGTGCCAGCAGTATACAGGGGAACACTGAAGCTTTCTTT. Protein product: CASSIQGNTEAFF.

V gene TRBV27 combines with J gene TRBJ1-4, with a weak D call TRBD1 (5 bases). The CDR3 length is 14 residues. V was cut by 6 bases and J by 4 bases, with 12 bases left in between. CDR1 is MNHEY and CDR2 is SMNVEV in the germline V gene (reference sequence). CDR3 DNA: TGTGCCAGCAGCAGACAGTCTGGTAATGAAAAACTGTTTTTT. The encoded protein is CASSRQSGNEKLFF.

The V gene is TRBV28, the J gene TRBJ1-4; D not certain. CDR1 MDHEN and CDR2 SYDVKM come from the germline V gene. The length of the CDR3 is 12 residues. Trimming left V 2 bases short and J 10 bases short, with 8 bases between. The CDR3 protein is CASSLTERKLFF. Here the CDR3 DNA reads TGTGCCAGCAGTTTAACAGAGAGAAAACTGTTTTTT.

This chain uses TRBV5-1 with TRBJ1-4; 9 bases line up with TRBD1. Germline lookup yields CDR1 SGHRS and CDR2 YFSETQ. Trimming took 0 bases from V and 7 from J; bases not matched to a gene: 28. The CDR3 has 23 residues. The CDR3 protein is CASSLELEYLYLWIGTGSEKLFF. The CDR3 DNA reads as TGCGCCAGCAGCTTGGAGTTGGAGTATTTATATCTTTGGATCGGGACAGGGAGTGAAAAACTGTTTTTT.

This chain links TRBV10-3 with TRBJ2-1, with D possibly TRBD2 on 5 matching bases. Germline V gene data show CDR1 as ENHRY and CDR2 as SYGVKD. Trimming removed 0 bases from V and 0 bases from J, with 9 bases in between. The CDR3 consists of 16 residues. CDR3 DNA: TGTGCCATCAGTGAGTCTAGGGAGAGCTCCTACAATGAGCAGTTCTTC. This gives the protein CAISESRESSYNEQFF.

CDR3 loop: CASSEFASGGGSDTQYF. CDR3 in DNA: TGTGCCAGCAGTGAATTCGCTAGCGGAGGGGGGTCGGATACGCAGTATTTT. This chain joins TRBV25-1 and TRBJ2-3; maybe TRBD2 (7 bases). CDR3 length: 17 amino acids. V shed 1 base and J shed 6 bases, with 20 bases lying between them. Germline V CDR1 and CDR2: MGHDK, SYGVNS. The full variable domain, completed using reference TRBV25-1 and TRBJ2-3, is EADIYQTPRYLVIGTGKKITLECSQTMGHDKMYWYQQDPGMELHLIHYSYGVNSTEKGDLSSESTVSRIRTEHFPLTLESARPSHTSQYLCASSEFASGGGSDTQYFGPGTRLTVL.

V gene TRBV6-5 combines with J gene TRBJ2-7; TRBD1 matches 8 bases. This CDR3 comprises 14 residues. Unmatched junction bases numbered 4, after V lost 6 bases and J lost 0 bases. Germline CDR1 reads MNHEY; CDR2 reads SVGAGI. The chain's CDR3 is CASRFTGGSYEQYF. The CDR3 DNA reads TGTGCCAGCAGATTTACAGGGGGCTCCTACGAGCAGTACTTC.

This clone has more than one count but fewer than ten. V usage is TRBV27 and J usage is TRBJ2-1; TRBD2 matches at 11 bases. This CDR3 is built from 16 residues. Germline CDR1 is MNHEY and CDR2 is SMNVEV (reference sequence). Trimming took 6 bases from V and 10 from J; bases not matched to a gene: 14. The CDR3 reads CASSQGRLAGGGEQFF. CDR3 bases: TGTGCCAGCAGCCAGGGACGTCTAGCGGGAGGAGGGGAGCAGTTCTTC.

The chain uses TRBV10-3 and TRBJ1-1; no firm D call. Trimming cost V 0 bases and J 5 bases, with 7 bases left between them. The CDR3 sequence is 13 residues long. Germline V CDR1 and CDR2: ENHRY, SYGVKD. Here the CDR3 DNA reads TGTGCCATCAGTGAGTCGGGAGGTACTGAAGCTTTCTTT. Its protein product is CAISESGGTEAFF.

V and J are TRBV5-1 and TRBJ2-7; possible D gene TRBD2, 5 bases. Germline loops: CDR1 SGHRS, CDR2 YFSETQ. This CDR3 is 15 amino acids long. The V end lost 0 bases, the J end lost 0 bases, and 10 bases lay between the germline ends. The CDR3 spells CASSLVATSSYEQYF. DNA of the CDR3: TGCGCCAGCAGCTTGGTAGCGACCAGCTCCTACGAGCAGTACTTC. The entire variable domain, with the rest obtained from reference TRBV5-1 and TRBJ2-7, is as follows: KAGVTQTPRYLIKTRGQQVTLSCSPISGHRSVSWYQQTPGQGLQFLFEYFSETQRNKGNFPGRFSGRQFSNSRSEMNVSTLELGDSALYLCASSLVATSSYEQYFGPGTRLTVT.

V and J are TRBV7-2 and TRBJ2-3, with a tentative D call TRBD2 (6 bases). The V gene's germline CDR1 is SGHTA and CDR2 FQGNSA. The CDR3 has 15 amino acids. V lost 1 base and J lost 4, with 12 bases in between. DNA of the CDR3: TGTGCCAGCAGCTTAGTGGACGGGAGTGCAGATACGCAGTATTTT. It specifies CASSLVDGSADTQYF. Using reference TRBV7-2 and TRBJ2-3 for the parts outside the CDR3, the full variable domain is GAGVSQSPSNKVTEKGKDVELRCDPISGHTALYWYRQSLGQGLEFLIYFQGNSAPDKSGLPSDRFSAERTGGSVSTLTIQRTQQEDSAVYLCASSLVDGSADTQYFGPGTRLTVL.

This clone was counted only a few times. The genes are TRBV28 and TRBJ2-7; TRBD2 matches 10 bases. Trimming removed 5 bases from V and 3 bases from J; junction bases left unmatched: 7. The CDR3 has 15 residues. The V gene's germline CDR1 is MDHEN and CDR2 SYDVKM. The CDR3 spells CASSPLIAGGYEQYF. The CDR3 DNA reads as TGTGCCAGCAGTCCTCTAATAGCGGGAGGCTACGAGCAGTACTTC.

The chain links TRBV2 to TRBJ2-2; D is perhaps TRBD1 (5 bases). The length of the CDR3 is 16 residues. The germline V gene encodes CDR1 SNHLY and CDR2 FYNNEI. The V and J ends lost 4 bases and 3 bases respectively, with 15 bases between them. The CDR3 here is CASSGPSRDHTGELFF. The CDR3, as DNA: TGTGCCAGCAGTGGTCCAAGCAGGGATCACACCGGGGAGCTGTTTTTT.

Only a few counts were recorded for this clone. The rearrangement links TRBV13 to TRBJ1-2, with TRBD1 matching over 11 bases. This CDR3 is built from 15 residues. V lost 3 bases, J lost 1 base, and 1 base stayed unmatched. Germline-derived CDR1 and CDR2 are PRHDT and FYEKMQ (reference sequence). The CDR3 spells CASSLGQGVNYGYTF. In DNA, the CDR3 is TGTGCCAGCAGCTTGGGACAGGGGGTTAACTATGGCTACACCTTC.